The 25 T cell receptor beta chains in this list originate from one sample, sequenced in a study of T cells in Graves' hyperthyroidism and ophthalmopathy. The TCR beta CDR3 regions underwent amplification using RNA transcripts as the source. Carried out on the TCR CDR3, a first-round RT-PCR used the HTBI primer set. TCRdb processed the multiplex PCR reads anew with MiXCR; each CDR3 protein has one entry. Seen here are a few hundred thousand distinct CDR3 sequences, about 15% observed once, and the top ten hold under 8%. Sequenced sample: blood. All receptors derive from a woman in her 30s with Graves' hyperthyroidism.

The chain has TRBV5-1 and TRBJ1-2; a possible D gene is TRBD1 (6 bases). Germline CDR1 and CDR2: SGHRS and YFSETQ. This CDR3 contains 14 residues. The V end was cut by 7 bases, the J end by 4 bases, with 17 bases between. In DNA, the CDR3 is TGCGCCAGCCCCGGACAGATAAATTTCTATGGCTACACCTTC. Protein: CASPGQINFYGYTF.

This clonotype was observed many times. The chain links TRBV6-5 to TRBJ1-2, with 8 bases fitting TRBD1. V shed 2 bases and J 6 bases; nucleotides not matched to a gene: 2. The CDR3 totals 13 residues. Germline-derived CDR1 and CDR2 are MNHEY and SVGAGI. CDR3 residues: CASSYRQGHGYTF. CDR3 DNA sequence: TGTGCCAGCAGTTACCGACAGGGGCATGGCTACACCTTC.

J is TRBJ2-1 and V is TRBV20-1; TRBD2 matches at 15 bases. CDR1 and CDR2 from the germline V gene are DFQATT and SNEGSKA (reference sequence). The CDR3 length is 19 residues. The ends lost 1 base at V and 3 bases at J; junction bases unmatched: 10. The CDR3 spells CSARVATGLAGGSYNEQFF. The CDR3 nucleotides read TGCAGTGCTAGAGTTGCGACGGGACTAGCGGGAGGAAGCTACAATGAGCAGTTCTTC.

This clonotype occurred a few times. V gene TRBV3-1 combines with J gene TRBJ2-7; 8 positions match TRBD2. The CDR3 covers 17 residues. Trimming cost V 2 bases and J 5 bases; bases outside gene matches: 14. Looked up from germline, CDR1 is LGHDT and CDR2 is YNNKEL (reference sequence). CDR3 residues: CASSQRFVGTRGDEQYF. CDR3 in DNA: TGTGCCAGCAGCCAAAGGTTTGTAGGGACTAGGGGGGACGAGCAGTACTTC.

The genes are TRBV7-9 and TRBJ2-1; D not resolved. Germline lookup yields CDR1 SEHNR and CDR2 FQNEAQ (reference sequence). The CDR3 runs to 12 residues. V lost 4 bases, J lost 10 bases, and 11 bases lay in between. CDR3 loop: CASSYIPNEQFF. In DNA form, the CDR3 reads TGTGCCAGCAGCTATATACCTAACGAGCAGTTCTTC.

A word on this clonotype: Since a much larger clone is just one base distant, this may be a read error. The chain employs TRBV20-1 and TRBJ1-4; D perhaps matches TRBD1 (5 bases). The germline V and J ends were trimmed by 5 bases and 8 bases, with 12 bases remaining between them. Germline CDR1 reads DFQATT; CDR2 reads SNEGSKA (reference sequence). This CDR3 is built from 12 residues. For the CDR3, the DNA is TGCAGTGCTCCCAGGGCAGACGAAAAACTGTTTTTT. This codes for CSAPRADEKLFF.

The table lists this clonotype with a few counts. The rearrangement uses TRBV6-1 and TRBJ1-2, with a tentative D call TRBD1 (6 bases). Germline V lookup: CDR1 MNHNS, CDR2 SASEGT. The CDR3 extends over 13 amino acids. Trimming removed 1 base at V and 3 bases at J, with 6 bases between. The DNA of the CDR3 is TGTGCCAGCAGTGAAGAGGGGGACTATGGCTACACCTTC. It codes for CASSEEGDYGYTF.

This clonotype was seen many times. The rearrangement links TRBV27 to TRBJ2-3; possible D gene TRBD1, 5 bases. With 5 bases removed from V and 3 bases from J, the gap between germline ends came to 12 bases. The CDR3 is 14 residues long. CDR1 is MNHEY, CDR2 SMNVEV, per germline (reference sequence). The CDR3 protein is CASSTGHATDTQYF. The CDR3 nucleotides read TGTGCCAGCAGTACCGGACACGCTACAGATACGCAGTATTTT.

CDR3 DNA: TGTGCCAGCAGCTTAACGCCTACCTCTGGAAACACCATATATTTT. Protein sequence: CASSLTPTSGNTIYF. The V and J genes are TRBV11-1 and TRBJ1-3; D is unclear. The CDR3 is 15 amino acids. Germline CDR1 and CDR2: SGHAT and FQDESV (reference sequence). Trimming shortened V by 2 bases and J by 0 bases, and 8 bases separated the two germline ends.

This clonotype was seen more than once but under ten times. The chain has TRBV7-8 and TRBJ1-2; D is possibly TRBD1 (6 bases). Germline CDR1 reads SGHVS; CDR2 reads FQNEAQ. Trimming stripped 4 bases from V and 6 bases from J, with 15 bases between. The CDR3 has 14 residues. The DNA for the CDR3 is TGTGCCAGCAGCTCCTTGTGGGGGGCGCATGGCTACACCTTC. It is translated as CASSSLWGAHGYTF.

This clonotype was found many times. The chain has TRBV11-1 and TRBJ2-6; perhaps TRBD1 as D (6 bases). V gave up 1 base and J gave up 0 bases, with 10 bases separating them. This CDR3 is built from 17 residues. Germline V lookup: CDR1 SGHAT, CDR2 FQDESV (reference sequence). The chain's CDR3 is CASSLVQGISGANVLTF. The CDR3 DNA reads TGTGCCAGCAGCTTAGTCCAGGGGATCTCTGGGGCCAACGTCCTGACTTTC.

Remarks on this clonotype: One end of the junction is discordant with germline, which a read error may explain. This chain connects TRBV12-3 or TRBV12-4 to TRBJ1-1, with TRBD1 as a possible D gene (5 bases). The CDR3 is 11 residues long. CDR3 loop: CASSYRQASLF. The CDR3 nucleotides read TGTGCCAGCAGTTACAGGCAGGCATCTCTCTTT.

The chain carries TRBV5-4 and TRBJ1-2, with a tentative D call TRBD1 (6 bases). The CDR3 loop spans 15 amino acids. The V and J ends lost 0 bases and 1 base respectively, with 10 bases between them. Looked up from germline, CDR1 is SGHNT and CDR2 is YYREEE (reference sequence). CDR3 sequence (DNA): TGTGCCAGCAGCTTGGGAGGACAGAGTAACTATGGCTACACCTTC. This sequence encodes CASSLGGQSNYGYTF. The full variable domain, with the rest looked up from reference TRBV5-4 and TRBJ1-2, is ETGVTQSPTHLIKTRGQQVTLRCSSQSGHNTVSWYQQALGQGPQFIFQYYREEENGRGNFPPRFSGLQFPNYSSELNVNALELDDSALYLCASSLGGQSNYGYTFGSGTRLTVV.

The rearrangement joins TRBV27 to TRBJ2-7; 8 bases align to TRBD2. This CDR3 has 14 amino acids. V was clipped by 2 bases and J by 6 bases; unmatched bases: 6. Germline V gene sequence: CDR1 MNHEY, CDR2 SMNVEV (reference sequence). The CDR3 sequence: CASSLGLAAGEQYF. As DNA, the CDR3 is TGTGCCAGCAGTTTAGGACTAGCCGCCGGCGAGCAGTACTTC.

About this clonotype itself: This may stem from a read error, because a much larger clone lies one nucleotide away. The chain employs TRBV20-1 and TRBJ2-7, with TRBD2 identical over 7 bases. CDR3 length equals 13 residues. Germline V gives CDR1 DFQATT, CDR2 SNEGSKA (reference sequence). The CDR3 DNA follows: TGCAGCATCACTAGCGAGTCTACCTACGAGCAGTACTTC. Encoded protein: CSITSESTYEQYF.

This rearrangement joins TRBV20-1 to TRBJ1-5; D gene ambiguous. Germline-derived CDR1 and CDR2 are DFQATT and SNEGSKA (reference sequence). The CDR3 totals 13 residues. Trimming pared 1 base from V and 7 bases from J, leaving 11 bases between. In DNA, the CDR3 is TGCAGTGCTAGAGTGGGGTTAGAGCAGCCCCAGCATTTT. It encodes CSARVGLEQPQHF.

This clonotype occurred a few times. The V and J genes are TRBV13 and TRBJ2-7; TRBD2 is a possible D gene (6 bases). The CDR3 is made up of 15 amino acids. With 0 bases removed from V and 3 bases from J, the gap between germline ends came to 12 bases. Germline values: CDR1 PRHDT, CDR2 FYEKMQ (reference sequence). CDR3 bases: TGTGCCAGCAGCTTAGGACGTGCTAGCGACTACGAGCAGTACTTC. Its protein is CASSLGRASDYEQYF.

The gene calls are TRBV20-1 and TRBJ2-7; TRBD2 matches at 9 bases. Germline lookup yields CDR1 DFQATT and CDR2 SNEGSKA (reference sequence). V lost 3 bases, J lost 5 bases, and 11 bases stayed unmatched. The CDR3 totals 15 residues. The CDR3, as DNA: TGCAGTGCTAGGAGCCTAGCGGGACTTTCTGACGAGCAGTACTTC. Encoded protein: CSARSLAGLSDEQYF.

This clonotype was recorded at least ten times. The chain is built from TRBV12-3 or TRBV12-4 and TRBJ1-2; no clear D. This CDR3 comprises 13 residues. V was trimmed by 2 bases and J by 6 bases, leaving 10 bases between them. Written as DNA, the CDR3 is TGTGCCAGCAGTTTATTCGGTAGTCATGGCTACACCTTC. Protein: CASSLFGSHGYTF.

This clonotype was seen many times. V is TRBV11-2 and J is TRBJ2-1, with D possibly TRBD2 on 5 matching bases. The V gene's germline CDR1 is SGHAT and CDR2 FQNNGV. Trimming took 5 bases from V and 9 from J, leaving 14 bases between them. CDR3 length equals 13 residues. The CDR3 DNA follows: TGTGCCAGCAGCGCCCAAAACGAGGGTGAGCAGTTCTTC. Protein product: CASSAQNEGEQFF.

The chain has TRBV7-3 and TRBJ2-1; 8 nucleotides line up with TRBD2. Germline assignment: CDR1 SGHTA and CDR2 FQGTGA. The CDR3 length is 16 residues. V gave up 4 bases and J gave up 4 bases; unmatched junction bases: 9. The CDR3 region is CASSSPTSGLYNEQFF. The CDR3 region has the DNA TGTGCCAGCAGCTCCCCTACTAGCGGACTGTACAATGAGCAGTTCTTC.

This clonotype has at least ten counts. The gene calls are TRBV27 and TRBJ2-3; TRBD2 aligns across 9 bases. Germline assignment: CDR1 MNHEY and CDR2 SMNVEV (reference sequence). The CDR3 runs 16 residues. J was trimmed by 2 bases and V by 4 bases; bases with no gene match: 7. CDR3 region: CASSSIAGAATDTQYF. CDR3 DNA: TGTGCCAGCAGTTCTATAGCGGGAGCTGCCACAGATACGCAGTATTTT.

The chain couples TRBV7-8 to TRBJ2-2; 9 nucleotides match TRBD2. The length of the CDR3 is 16 residues. CDR1 is SGHVS and CDR2 is FQNEAQ in the germline V gene. Unmatched junction bases numbered 7, after V lost 1 base and J lost 7 bases. CDR3 amino acids: CASSLVGGRAGGELFF. CDR3 bases: TGTGCCAGCAGCTTAGTCGGCGGGAGGGCCGGCGGGGAGCTGTTTTTT.

This clonotype was picked up many times. This sequence joins TRBV27 and TRBJ1-1; D is undetermined. Germline CDR1 MNHEY, CDR2 SMNVEV (reference sequence). The CDR3 covers 12 residues. The V end lost 8 bases, the J end lost 0 bases, and 7 bases lay between the germline ends. CDR3 DNA: TGTGCCAGCGGATTAATGAACACTGAAGCTTTCTTT. This translates into CASGLMNTEAFF.

The chain combines TRBV20-1 with TRBJ2-5; TRBD1 might be the D (6 bases). Germline V lookup: CDR1 DFQATT, CDR2 SNEGSKA (reference sequence). CDR3 size: 12 residues. The CDR3 loop reads CSVGQNQETQYF. CDR3 in DNA: TGCAGCGTAGGACAGAACCAAGAGACCCAGTACTTC.